The entry below gives a single TCR beta chain sequence along with its context. Using immunoSEQ multiplex PCR, the repertoire was profiled, and TCRdb retains in-frame clones only, with some absent. The sample includes 750,000 to 1,000,000 clones, more than 85% of them seen just once. CDR1 and CDR2 (germline): LNHNV, YYDKDF (reference sequence). This CDR3 is built from 14 residues. Trimming at V came to 3 bases and at J to 5 bases, leaving 5 bases not matched to a gene. These data originate in a study of shared clonotypes between healthy human individuals. Naivety among CD8 cells was defined by CD45RO negativity and positive CCR7 selection, thereby excluding terminally differentiated effector memory CD45RA+ cells.

The sample comprised naive CD8+ T cells sorted from blood. The chain has TRBV15 and TRBJ2-5, with 8 bases matching TRBD1. The sequence was collected from a man aged 30-40 years in good health. CDR3 nucleotides: TGTGCCACCAGCAGGGACAGGGTGGGTGAGACCCAGTACTTC. Protein: CATSRDRVGETQYF.